Listed below are T cell receptor beta chains from one sample, sequenced in a study of blood T cells in healthy people across ages. TCRdb redid the calling of the 5' RACE reads with MiXCR, one entry per CDR3 protein. The data hold over a million distinct CDR3 sequences, with almost 25% observed a single time. These data also formed part of another study, on T cells of mothers and their children.

The sequenced sample was blood. The receptors were sampled from a girl aged 2-15 years in good health. Each CDR3 is given with its conserved first and last residue. Each record gives: clone size, D gene, V gene, J gene, CDR3 DNA, CDR3 protein. D genes are given only for firm matches. Only some rows state a clone size, as once, few, many or a class for expanded clones.

few	-	TRBV27	TRBJ2-1	TGTGCCAGCAGTTTTGCCCCTTCCAATGAGCAGTTCTTC	CASSFAPSNEQFF
-	-	TRBV4-1	TRBJ2-2	TGCGCCAGCAGCCAAGTGTCCGGAGCCGGGGAGCTGTTTTTT	CASSQVSGAGELFF
-	-	TRBV7-2	TRBJ2-4	TGTGCCAGCAGCCTAGCCCTCAACTTCGGTGACATTCAGTACTTC	CASSLALNFGDIQYF
-	-	TRBV12-5	TRBJ1-2	TGTGCTTGCTCGGAGGGGAACAGCTATGGCTACACCTTC	CACSEGNSYGYTF
-	-	TRBV20-1	TRBJ2-5	TGCAGTGCTATGGGACCTGGGACTCCCATTGAGGCCCAGTACTTC	CSAMGPGTPIEAQYF
-	TRBD2	TRBV5-4	TRBJ2-7	TGTGCCAGCAACGAGCGGGGGTTACACGAGCAGTACTTC	CASNERGLHEQYF
many	-	TRBV5-1	TRBJ1-3	TGCGCCAGCAGCCAGACAGGCTCTGGAAACACCATATATTTT	CASSQTGSGNTIYF
-	-	TRBV29-1	TRBJ1-1	TGCAGCGTTCTAAGGGCAGACCCACCCCGGAGGGCTGAAGCTTTCTTT	CSVLRADPPRRAEAFF
few	-	TRBV9	TRBJ1-3	TGTGCCAGCAGCGCCAATTTGGGGGACACCATATATTTT	CASSANLGDTIYF
-	-	TRBV20-1	TRBJ1-1	TGCAGTGCTACGCGGATCCTTAACACTGAAGCTTTCTTT	CSATRILNTEAFF
-	-	TRBV20-1	TRBJ2-1	TGCAGTGCTAGTTTTAGAGCTGAAAATGAGCAGTTCTTC	CSASFRAENEQFF
few	-	TRBV5-1	TRBJ1-2	TGCGCCAGCAGCTTCAACCGGGACGGTAGCTATGGCTACACCTTC	CASSFNRDGSYGYTF
-	TRBD1	TRBV4-3	TRBJ2-7	TGCGCCAGCAGCCAAGTTCCCGGGACAGGACTTTCGTACGAGCAGTACTTC	CASSQVPGTGLSYEQYF
-	-	TRBV12-3/TRBV12-4	TRBJ1-1	TGTGCCAGCAGTTTCCCTCCGGGGATTTATACTGAAGCTTTCTTT	CASSFPPGIYTEAFF
-	TRBD2	TRBV3-1	TRBJ2-7	TGTGCCAGCAGCCAAGCTAGCGGGGGAGAGCAGTACTTC	CASSQASGGEQYF
-	-	TRBV10-1	TRBJ1-4	TGCGCCAGCAGTGAGTCGGTGACGGCAGGTGAAAAACTGTTTTTT	CASSESVTAGEKLFF
-	TRBD1	TRBV6-2/TRBV6-3	TRBJ2-7	TGTGCCAGCAGTTACGGAACAGGGGGAGAGGAGCAGTACTTC	CASSYGTGGEEQYF
few	-	TRBV29-1	TRBJ2-1	TGCAGCGTTGATGAGGGAGGCCCCCCGAGGGGCTACAATGAGCAGTTCTTC	CSVDEGGPPRGYNEQFF
few	-	TRBV28	TRBJ2-7	TGTGCCAGCACCGCAAGCGCTAGCGTTGCCTACGAGCAGTACTTC	CASTASASVAYEQYF
few	-	TRBV4-1	TRBJ2-7	TGCGCCAGCAGCCAAGAAGGAGCGGCCTCCTACGAGCAGTACTTC	CASSQEGAASYEQYF
few	-	TRBV7-2	TRBJ2-4	TGTGCCAGCAGCTTCCCCCTGGCGGGCAAAAACATTCAGTACTTC	CASSFPLAGKNIQYF
-	-	TRBV29-1	TRBJ2-5	TGCAGCGTCACCCCAGCCGAGACCCAGTACTTC	CSVTPAETQYF
few	-	TRBV9	TRBJ1-1	TGTGCCAGCAGCGTAGTTGGCTCATCCAACACTGAAGCTTTCTTT	CASSVVGSSNTEAFF
-	-	TRBV20-1	TRBJ1-2	TGCAGTGCGAGAGGTAGACTTTATGGCTACACCTTC	CSARGRLYGYTF
-	TRBD2	TRBV4-3	TRBJ2-2	TGCGCCAGCAGCCAAGATCATTTAGGGATCGCGGGGGGGCCATCCGGGGAGCTGTTTTTT	CASSQDHLGIAGGPSGELFF
-	-	TRBV20-1	TRBJ1-1	TGCAGTGCTGGGGGCATGGGGTACAGGGAAGCTTTCTTT	CSAGGMGYREAFF
-	TRBD2	TRBV28	TRBJ2-3	TGTGCCAGCACCGCAGCTAGCGGGACTAGCACAGATACGCAGTATTTT	CASTAASGTSTDTQYF
few	TRBD2	TRBV10-3	TRBJ2-4	TGTGCCATCAGTGGGGGGGAGGGACTGCGAAACATTCAGTACTTC	CAISGGEGLRNIQYF
few	-	TRBV6-2/TRBV6-3	TRBJ2-2	TGTGCCAGCGTCTCAGTGATCGAAGGCGCCGGGGAGCTGTTTTTT	CASVSVIEGAGELFF
-	TRBD1	TRBV20-1	TRBJ2-1	TGCAGTGCGTGGACAGGGGATTTTAAGCAGTTCTTC	CSAWTGDFKQFF
few	-	TRBV4-1	TRBJ2-7	TGCGCCAGCAGCCAATATAACGCGGCAGCCTACGAGCAGTACTTC	CASSQYNAAAYEQYF
few	TRBD2	TRBV12-3/TRBV12-4	TRBJ2-5	TGTGCCAGCAGTTTACGGTTCAGGGGGCTAGCGGGAGTGCTACAAGAGACCCAGTACTTC	CASSLRFRGLAGVLQETQYF
few	TRBD2	TRBV5-1	TRBJ2-7	TGCGCCAGCGAAGCGGGAAGCGGGGGAACCTACGAGCAGTACTTC	CASEAGSGGTYEQYF
few	TRBD2	TRBV4-2	TRBJ2-1	TGTGCCAGCAGCCAAGAGAGCGGGAGCTGGGGGCAGTTCTTC	CASSQESGSWGQFF
-	-	TRBV7-2	TRBJ2-3	TGTGCCAGCAGCCCGACAGGTCCTCCCACAGATACGCAGTATTTT	CASSPTGPPTDTQYF
-	-	TRBV10-3	TRBJ1-6	TGTGCCATCAGTGCCGGTGTGGAGGGTATGGGTTCACCCCTCCACTTT	CAISAGVEGMGSPLHF
many	-	TRBV28	TRBJ2-1	TGTGCCAGCAGCCCGGGATCCCACAATGAGCAGTTCTTC	CASSPGSHNEQFF
-	-	TRBV2	TRBJ1-1	TGTGCCAGCAGTCCCTTCGACGTCAACACTGAAGCTTTCTTT	CASSPFDVNTEAFF
few	-	TRBV7-6	TRBJ2-7	TGTGCCAGCAGCTTTACCGACCCTCGGTCCGAGCAGTACTTC	CASSFTDPRSEQYF
many	-	TRBV3-1	TRBJ2-2	TGTGCCAGCAGCCAACCCGGGACATCGAACACCGGGGAGCTGTTTTTT	CASSQPGTSNTGELFF
few	-	TRBV21-1	TRBJ2-7	TGTGCCAGCAGCAAAGTTCTAGCGGGAGGACACGAGCAGTACTTC	CASSKVLAGGHEQYF
few	-	TRBV27	TRBJ2-5	TGTGCCAGCAGTTTGTTAGCTTCCCAAGAGACCCAGTACTTC	CASSLLASQETQYF
-	-	TRBV12-3/TRBV12-4	TRBJ2-7	TGTGCCACAAAAGGGGGCTCCTACGAGCAGTACTTC	CATKGGSYEQYF
few	-	TRBV24-1	TRBJ1-2	TGTGCCACCAGTGAGGGAGCTAACTATGGCTACACCTTC	CATSEGANYGYTF
-	TRBD2	TRBV20-1	TRBJ2-7	TGCAGTGCTAGAGCCTCTAGCGGGAGTGGCTCCTACGAGCAGTACTTC	CSARASSGSGSYEQYF
many	-	TRBV3-1	TRBJ1-5	TGTGCCAGCAGCCAAGATACGGGGTGGCCCGATCAGCCCCAGCATTTT	CASSQDTGWPDQPQHF
few	-	TRBV7-9	TRBJ2-1	TGTGCCAGCAGCTTAAACTGGGCCAATGAGCAGTTCTTC	CASSLNWANEQFF
few	TRBD2	TRBV20-1	TRBJ2-3	TGCAGTGCTAGACCCGGGACTAGCGGGACAGGAGATACGCAGTATTTT	CSARPGTSGTGDTQYF
-	-	TRBV5-1	TRBJ1-5	TGCGCCAGCAGCTTGGGGCCGAATAGCAATCAGCCCCAGCATTTT	CASSLGPNSNQPQHF
-	TRBD1	TRBV6-2/TRBV6-3	TRBJ2-7	TGTGCCAGCAGTTACGGGAGCGAGACAGGGGGCATTTCCCCCTACGAGCAGTACTTC	CASSYGSETGGISPYEQYF
-	-	TRBV5-1	TRBJ2-3	TGCGCCAGCAGCTTGGCCGGGGACCCTCATGGGGATACGCAGTATTTT	CASSLAGDPHGDTQYF
-	-	TRBV5-1	TRBJ2-3	TGCGCCAGCAGCTTGGTTCCACTAGGTGCAGATACGCAGTATTTT	CASSLVPLGADTQYF
few	-	TRBV9	TRBJ1-1	TGTGCCAGCAGCGTAGATGGCCATTTGAACACTGAAGCTTTCTTT	CASSVDGHLNTEAFF
-	-	TRBV20-1	TRBJ1-2	TGCAGTGCTAGAGATCTCCAACGAGGGGGTTTGGGTGGCTACACCTTC	CSARDLQRGGLGGYTF
few	-	TRBV29-1	TRBJ2-5	TGCAGCGTTGAACTAGGGGCGTTGGAGACCCAGTACTTC	CSVELGALETQYF
few	-	TRBV6-1	TRBJ1-1	TGTGCCAGCAGTGAGGCGGCCAAAGCTTTCTTT	CASSEAAKAFF
few	TRBD1	TRBV20-1	TRBJ2-5	TGCAGTGCTAGGAAACAGGGGATGGTCCTGGAGACCCAGTACTTC	CSARKQGMVLETQYF
-	TRBD1	TRBV5-1	TRBJ2-3	TGCGCCAGCAGCCGTCGGACAGGGCCAGGGTTGGATGCGCAGTATTTT	CASSRRTGPGLDAQYF
-	-	TRBV6-6	TRBJ1-1	TGTGCCAGCAGTTACTTTCGCGGGGCTGAAGCTTTCTTT	CASSYFRGAEAFF
-	TRBD2	TRBV5-1	TRBJ2-1	TGCGCCAGCAGCTTGAGAGCGGGATACAGCAATGAGCAGTTCTTC	CASSLRAGYSNEQFF